Listed below are T cell receptor beta chains from one sample, sequenced in a study of blood T cell repertoires in COVID-19. Assay used: immunoSEQ multiplex PCR; TCRdb lists only in-frame clones, some missing. The sample gives about 140,000 clones, approximately 84% of which show up once; less than 9.5% is in the top ten. Sequences were obtained from peripheral blood. All receptors come from a human donor in a cohort sampled during active COVID-19. CDR3s include the opening cysteine and the closing phenylalanine or tryptophan. A D gene is named only where the DNA matches it firmly. Some rows have no size entry. The others give once, few or many, or a class for an expanded clone.

CDR3aa	CDR3nt	v_gene	d_gene	abundance	j_gene
CASSFEGTDTQYF	TGCGCCAGCAGCTTTGAGGGCACAGATACGCAGTATTTT	TRBV5-1	NA	NA	TRBJ2-3
CASSFGPGHPYEQYF	NA	TRBV5-4	NA	NA	TRBJ2-7
CASSDLRGGFDNEQFF	TGTGCCAGCAGCGACCTTCGGGGGGGGTTTGACAATGAGCAGTTCTTC	TRBV5-4	TRBD2	NA	TRBJ2-1
CASSQQGAQYF	TGTGCCAGCAGCCAACAGGGGGCCCAGTACTTC	TRBV11-2	TRBD1	NA	TRBJ2-5
CASRWTVNTEAFF	TGTGCCAGCAGGTGGACAGTCAACACTGAAGCTTTCTTT	TRBV6-5	NA	NA	TRBJ1-1
CASRTGEGTDTQYF	TGTGCCAGTAGAACAGGGGAAGGGACAGATACGCAGTATTTT	TRBV19	TRBD1	NA	TRBJ2-3
CASTPRGQTNTEAFF	TGTGCCAGCACCCCACGGGGACAGACGAACACTGAAGCTTTCTTT	TRBV6-2/TRBV6-3	TRBD1	NA	TRBJ1-1
CASSPGQHNSPLHF	TGTGCCAGCAGTCCAGGACAGCATAATTCACCCCTCCACTTT	TRBV6-6	NA	NA	TRBJ1-6
CASSPGLAGSNEQFF	TGTGCCAGCAGTCCGGGACTAGCGGGATCCAATGAGCAGTTCTTC	TRBV6-4	TRBD2	NA	TRBJ2-1
CASRLRQGPTYNEQFF	TGTGCCAGCAGACTCAGACAGGGGCCTACATACAATGAGCAGTTCTTC	TRBV2	TRBD1	NA	TRBJ2-1
CASGFLTPGHRLEAFF	TGTGCTAGTGGTTTCCTGACCCCGGGACATCGCTTGGAAGCTTTCTTT	TRBV12-5	NA	few	TRBJ1-1
CASRSDRVFGEQYF	TGCGCCAGCAGGTCGGACAGGGTGTTTGGCGAGCAGTACTTC	TRBV5-1	TRBD1	NA	TRBJ2-7
CASRRTGEGQPQHF	TGCGCCAGCAGGCGGACGGGAGAGGGTCAGCCCCAGCATTTT	TRBV5-1	NA	NA	TRBJ1-5
CASSQQGGVEKLFF	TGTGCCAGCAGCCAACAGGGTGGGGTTGAAAAACTGTTTTTT	TRBV28	NA	NA	TRBJ1-4
CASSFGTSSYEQYF	TGTGCCAGCAGTTTCGGGACTAGCTCCTACGAGCAGTACTTC	TRBV6-5	TRBD2	NA	TRBJ2-7
CASSLLGLDYTDTQYF	TGTGCCAGCAGTTTGTTAGGACTAGACTATACAGATACGCAGTATTTT	TRBV5-4	TRBD2	NA	TRBJ2-3
CASSLGLLYEQYF	TGTGCCAGTAGTCTGGGACTACTTTACGAGCAGTACTTC	TRBV19	TRBD2	NA	TRBJ2-7